The 18 T cell receptor beta chains presented below share a single source sample, sequenced in a study of T cell changes during pregnancy in multiple sclerosis. Clones were read by immunoSEQ multiplex PCR, and TCRdb kept only the in-frame ones, dropping some. The sample includes around 30,000 clones, 80% to 90% of them seen just once. The sequences come from CD8+ T cells from peripheral blood mononuclear cells, collected before pregnancy. These TCRs come from a female donor with multiple sclerosis, enrolled in a pregnancy study.

This chain links TRBV5-4 with TRBJ2-3; TRBD2 matches at 9 bases. Germline V gene lookup returns CDR1 SGHNT and CDR2 YYREEE (reference sequence). This CDR3 spans 15 amino acids. V lost 4 bases and J lost 4; bases outside the gene matches: 7. This chain's CDR3 is CASSVGSGGSDTQYF. CDR3 sequence (DNA): TGTGCCAGCAGCGTGGGCAGCGGGGGGTCAGATACGCAGTATTTT.

The chain is built from TRBV9 and TRBJ2-5, with a tentative D call TRBD2 (7 bases). Trimming left V 0 bases short and J 1 base short, with 10 bases between. The CDR3 sequence is 15 residues long. In germline, CDR1 is SGDLS, CDR2 YYNGEE. The CDR3 DNA follows: TGTGCCAGCAGCGTAGGGGGGGGCGCCCAAGAGACCCAGTACTTC. This codes for CASSVGGGAQETQYF.

V usage is TRBV6-5 and J usage is TRBJ1-6; possible D gene TRBD1, 6 bases. Trimming removed 2 bases from V and 8 bases from J, with 16 bases in between. CDR1 is MNHEY, CDR2 SVGAGI, per germline. This CDR3 region has 16 residues. The CDR3: CASSYLAGEGDSPLHF. The CDR3 DNA is TGTGCCAGCAGTTACCTCGCGGGGGAGGGGGATTCACCCCTCCACTTT.

The rearrangement joins TRBV11-2 to TRBJ1-4; 8 nucleotides match TRBD1. The V segment lost 1 base and the J segment 5 bases; nucleotides outside the gene matches: 6. Germline CDR1 SGHAT, CDR2 FQNNGV. This CDR3 is built from 16 residues. Written as DNA, the CDR3 is TGTGCCAGCAGCTTAGGGACAGGGTTTGAGAATGAAAAACTGTTTTTT. Its protein product is CASSLGTGFENEKLFF. Full variable domain (outside the CDR3, taken from reference TRBV11-2 and TRBJ1-4): EAGVAQSPRYKIIEKRQSVAFWCNPISGHATLYWYQQILGQGPKLLIQFQNNGVVDDSQLPKDRFSAERLKGVDSTLKIQPAKLEDSAVYLCASSLGTGFENEKLFFGSGTQLSVL.

This sequence joins TRBV6-4 and TRBJ2-3; D perhaps matches TRBD2 (5 bases). Between the trimmed V and J ends, which lost 0 bases and 1 base, there was a span of 8 bases. Germline-derived CDR1 and CDR2 are MRHNA and SNTAGT. The CDR3 runs 15 residues. The CDR3 protein is CASSDSVGGTDTQYF. The CDR3 nucleotides read TGTGCCAGCAGTGACTCCGTCGGGGGCACAGATACGCAGTATTTT.

V gene TRBV7-3 combines with J gene TRBJ1-1; no clear D. The CDR3 sequence is 15 residues long. Trimming removed 2 bases at V and 3 bases at J, with 13 bases between. Germline lookup yields CDR1 SGHTA and CDR2 FQGTGA. The CDR3 bases are TGTGCCAGCAGCTTAGGGGTCGCGGGTGACACTGAAGCTTTCTTT. Translated, it gives CASSLGVAGDTEAFF.

This clone has only a few counts. The gene calls are TRBV4-1 and TRBJ1-2; no firm D call. Germline V lookup: CDR1 MGHRA, CDR2 YSYEKL. The length of the CDR3 is 13 residues. The V gene lost 2 bases and the J gene lost 7 bases, with 11 bases spanning the gap. Here the CDR3 DNA reads TGCGCCAGCAGCCAAACCGGGGAAGGTGGCTACACCTTC. Residues: CASSQTGEGGYTF.

This clone was counted a few times. The chain employs TRBV9 and TRBJ1-6, with D uncertain. There are 15 residues in the CDR3. Trimming stripped 1 base from V and 7 bases from J, with 12 bases between. CDR1 and CDR2 from the germline V gene are SGDLS and YYNGEE. The CDR3 coding sequence is TGTGCCAGCAGCGTAAGAGGGAACAGCAATTCACCCCTCCACTTT. It yields the protein CASSVRGNSNSPLHF.

The CDR3 bases are TGTGCCAGCAGCTTGGGACAGGACCCTCAAGAGACCCAGTACTTC. It translates to CASSLGQDPQETQYF. The chain uses TRBV7-9 and TRBJ2-5; 8 positions match TRBD1. The V gene end was trimmed by 3 bases and the J gene end by 2 bases; junction bases not matched to a gene: 5. CDR3 length: 15 amino acids. Germline values: CDR1 SEHNR, CDR2 FQNEAQ (reference sequence).

The V gene is TRBV19, the J gene TRBJ2-3, with D perhaps matching TRBD2 (5 bases). CDR1 LNHDA and CDR2 SQIVND come from the germline V gene (reference sequence). Trimming shortened V by 5 bases and J by 0 bases, and 9 bases separated the two germline ends. The CDR3 has 14 amino acids. CDR3 in DNA: TGTGCCAGTAGTCTCCGGACTAGCACAGATACGCAGTATTTT. Translated: CASSLRTSTDTQYF.

This chain connects TRBV13 to TRBJ2-1, with D possibly TRBD1 on 5 matching bases. This CDR3 has 16 residues. With 3 bases removed from V and 2 bases from J, the gap between germline ends came to 14 bases. Germline V gene lookup returns CDR1 PRHDT and CDR2 FYEKMQ (reference sequence). DNA for the CDR3: TGTGCCAGCAGCTTGTGGGTGACAGAACCCTACAATGAGCAGTTCTTC. It yields the protein CASSLWVTEPYNEQFF.

V gene TRBV7-9 combines with J gene TRBJ2-6; a weak D match, TRBD1 (5 bases). The length of the CDR3 is 16 residues. Trimming pared 3 bases from V and 4 bases from J, leaving 13 bases between. Germline CDR1 SEHNR, CDR2 FQNEAQ (reference sequence). CDR3 loop: CASSLGQFVGANVLTF. Here the CDR3 DNA reads TGTGCCAGCAGCTTGGGGCAGTTCGTAGGGGCCAACGTCCTGACTTTC.

CDR3: CASSDGTGGTDTQYF. In DNA form, the CDR3 reads TGTGCCAGCAGTGACGGGACAGGGGGCACAGATACGCAGTATTTT. The genes are TRBV6-4 and TRBJ2-3; 10 nucleotides align to TRBD1. CDR1 and CDR2 (germline): MRHNA, SNTAGT. The junction had 0 bases not matched to a gene; V was cut back by 2 bases and J by 1 base. The CDR3 extends over 15 amino acids.

The rearrangement uses TRBV7-9 and TRBJ2-7; the match to TRBD2 covers 7 bases. The CDR3 is 15 residues long. Trimming removed 1 base from V and 5 bases from J; junction bases left unmatched: 8. Germline assignment: CDR1 SEHNR and CDR2 FQNEAQ (reference sequence). CDR3 in DNA: TGTGCCAGCAGCTTAGTTACGGGGGGTAAGGACGAGCAGTACTTC. Translated, it gives CASSLVTGGKDEQYF.

The chain couples TRBV11-2 to TRBJ2-1, with D perhaps TRBD2 (5 bases). Trimming pared 4 bases from V and 6 bases from J, leaving 10 bases between. The CDR3 spans 13 residues. Germline lookup yields CDR1 SGHAT and CDR2 FQNNGV. CDR3 bases: TGTGCCAGCAGCTCCCGGACTCTCAATGAGCAGTTCTTC. Translation: CASSSRTLNEQFF.

This sequence joins TRBV9 and TRBJ1-3; 7 bases agree with TRBD1. This CDR3 spans 15 amino acids. Germline V CDR1 and CDR2: SGDLS, YYNGEE. The J segment lost 6 bases and the V segment lost 3 bases, leaving 9 bases of the junction unmatched. CDR3 protein: CASSEDTGAQNTIYF. DNA of the CDR3: TGTGCCAGCAGCGAAGATACAGGGGCTCAAAACACCATATATTTT.

This chain connects TRBV6-4 to TRBJ2-3, with D possibly being TRBD2 (6 bases). V lost 3 bases and J 6 bases, leaving 13 bases between the germline ends. The germline CDR1 and CDR2 sequences are MRHNA and SNTAGT. This CDR3 contains 14 residues. The CDR3 DNA follows: TGTGCCAGCAGTGAAGGGCTAGCGTCGGATACGCAGTATTTT. It yields the protein CASSEGLASDTQYF.

The J gene is TRBJ2-5, the V gene TRBV5-6; 11 bases agree with TRBD2. Germline trimming cut 5 bases from V and 4 bases from J; bases unmatched to any gene: 7. Germline values: CDR1 SGHDT, CDR2 YYEEEE. CDR3 length: 15 amino acids. CDR3 nucleotide sequence: TGTGCCAGCAGTTATACTAGCGGGGGAACAGAGACCCAGTACTTC. This gives the protein CASSYTSGGTETQYF.